This TCR beta chain was documented in a study of PD-1 blockade in classical Hodgkin lymphoma. Study outcomes and limitations: Those achieving complete response showed baseline diversity like newly diagnosed patients. Causes of the repertoire differences remain undefined, possibly disease activity or prior therapy. Newly diagnosed patients reportedly had lower baseline TCR diversity than healthy donors.

About this clone itself: Its antigen is not known.

Germline values: CDR1 LNHDA, CDR2 SQIVND (reference sequence). This CDR3 has 15 amino acids. J was trimmed by 5 bases and V by 7 bases; bases with no gene match: 7. Repertoires were generated with immunoSEQ multiplex PCR, while TCRdb's copy carries only in-frame clones and drops some. The sample contains around 26,000 clones, 69% of which appear only once. All trial patients relapsed after autologous stem cell transplantation. The input for sequencing was peripheral blood mononuclear cells (PBMCs), taken at baseline. This sequence originates from a human donor with classical Hodgkin lymphoma. The V and J genes are TRBV19 and TRBJ1-5; 11 nucleotides agree with TRBD1. This chain's CDR3 is CASIPRGQGDQPQHF. In DNA, the CDR3 is TGTGCCAGTATCCCAAGGGGACAGGGGGATCAGCCCCAGCATTTT.